These 18 T cell receptor beta chains share one sample of origin, sequenced in a study of T-cell reconstitution after alpha-beta-depleted transplantation in children. Unique molecular identifiers were used in preparing the TCRbeta library. TCRdb itself ran the PCR reads through MiXCR, one entry per CDR3 protein. The data contain a few hundred thousand distinct CDR3 sequences, 11% of them seen just once; the ten biggest clones take up about 5%. The input for sequencing was PBMCs from the stem cell graft donor, taken from the stem cell graft. These receptors were collected from a human donor who donated a stem cell graft to a child with acute myeloid leukemia.

This chain connects TRBV12-3 or TRBV12-4 to TRBJ2-1; a weak D match, TRBD1 (6 bases). V lost 5 bases to trimming and J lost 5 bases, with 16 bases between them. The CDR3 length is 15 residues. The CDR3 region is CASSPRQGLNNEQFF. DNA of the CDR3: TGTGCCAGCAGTCCCAGGCAGGGGCTTAACAATGAGCAGTTCTTC.

The genes are TRBV18 and TRBJ2-1; 7 nucleotides agree with TRBD2. Germline lookup yields CDR1 KGHSH and CDR2 LQKENI. The CDR3 contains 14 residues. Trimming at V came to 2 bases and at J to 8 bases, leaving 6 bases not matched to a gene. The CDR3 DNA reads TGTGCCAGCTCACCAGTAGGGAGGGCACATGAGCAGTTCTTC. Its protein is CASSPVGRAHEQFF.

This clonotype came up a few times. V is TRBV20-1 and J is TRBJ2-7; TRBD1 matches 9 bases. The J segment lost 7 bases and the V segment lost 4 bases, leaving 29 bases of the junction unmatched. The CDR3 has 20 residues. Germline CDR1 reads DFQATT; CDR2 reads SNEGSKA (reference sequence). The CDR3 region has the DNA TGCAGTGCTACCAAACGAGTACAGGGGGCGTGGGCCTGGGGTGGCCGAGAGCAGTACTTC. It encodes CSATKRVQGAWAWGGREQYF.

This clonotype occurred many times. The genes are TRBV27 and TRBJ2-2, with TRBD1 as a possible D gene (6 bases). Germline V gene sequence: CDR1 MNHEY, CDR2 SMNVEV (reference sequence). Trimming pared 3 bases from V and 4 bases from J, leaving 15 bases between. CDR3 length: 16 residues. The CDR3 spells CASSLGQGHVTGELFF. In nucleotides, the CDR3 is TGTGCCAGCAGTTTGGGGCAGGGGCACGTCACCGGGGAGCTGTTTTTT.

This clonotype turned up a few times. An end of the junction differs from the germline gene, which may be a read error. The genes are TRBV20-1 and TRBJ2-1, with D possibly matching TRBD2 (5 bases). This CDR3 comprises 10 residues. Germline CDR1 reads DFQATT; CDR2 reads SNEGSKA (reference sequence). The CDR3 sequence: CSAREWELVF. The CDR3 DNA reads TGCAGTGCTAGGGAATGGGAGCTCGTCTTC.

This clonotype has ten or more counts. V usage is TRBV29-1 and J usage is TRBJ1-1, with D hard to call. V lost 2 bases, J lost 7 bases, and 8 bases lay in between. This CDR3 region has 11 residues. The germline V gene has CDR1 SQVTM and CDR2 ANQGSEA. CDR3 in DNA: TGCAGCGTTGAATCCCCGGGTGAAGCTTTCTTT. Protein product: CSVESPGEAFF.

The rearrangement joins TRBV5-6 to TRBJ2-5; 9 bases are a match to TRBD1. The CDR3 covers 15 residues. Losses at the gene ends were 0 bases for V and 5 bases for J; bases not matched to a gene: 5. From germline, CDR1 is SGHDT and CDR2 YYEEEE. The CDR3 is CASSLVSGQGETQYF. CDR3 DNA: TGTGCCAGCAGCTTGGTTTCAGGACAGGGGGAGACCCAGTACTTC.

This clonotype was seen only a few times. The V and J genes are TRBV7-2 and TRBJ2-2, with D possibly TRBD1 on 6 matching bases. This CDR3 spans 15 amino acids. V was trimmed by 5 bases and J by 0 bases, leaving 10 bases between them. From germline, CDR1 is SGHTA and CDR2 FQGNSA. The CDR3 loop reads CASSRTVSNTGELFF. The CDR3 region has the DNA TGTGCCAGCAGCCGGACAGTCTCGAACACCGGGGAGCTGTTTTTT.

The chain has TRBV29-1 and TRBJ2-5; D remains unclear. Germline loops: CDR1 SQVTM, CDR2 ANQGSEA. V lost 3 bases and J 3 bases, leaving 11 bases between the germline ends. The CDR3 length is 13 residues. CDR3 bases: TGCAGCGTTGACAGACTCCCAGAAGAGACCCAGTACTTC. Its translation is CSVDRLPEETQYF. The full variable domain, completed using reference TRBV29-1 and TRBJ2-5, is SAVISQKPSRDICQRGTSLTIQCQVDSQVTMMFWYRQQPGQSLTLIATANQGSEATYESGFVIDKFPISRPNLTFSTLTVSNMSPEDSSIYLCSVDRLPEETQYFGPGTRLLVL.

In its sample, this clonotype was seen a few times. This sequence joins TRBV18 and TRBJ1-4; TRBD1 might be the D (5 bases). This CDR3 is 13 amino acids long. The ends were cut back, 0 bases at V and 7 bases at J, with 6 bases in the middle. CDR1 is KGHSH, CDR2 LQKENI, per germline. CDR3 sequence: CASSPPGVEKLFF. The CDR3 nucleotides read TGTGCCAGCTCACCACCAGGGGTTGAAAAACTGTTTTTT.

This clonotype has a single count. A clone one base away is much larger, so this may be a read error. This rearrangement joins TRBV27 to TRBJ2-1; tentative D call: TRBD2 (6 bases). This CDR3 comprises 14 residues. V dropped 8 bases and J dropped 3 bases, with 14 bases sitting between them. The germline gives CDR1 MNHEY, CDR2 SMNVEV (reference sequence). CDR3 in amino acids: CASGGASFYNEQFF. CDR3 bases: TGTGCCAGCGGAGGGGCCTCCTTCTACAATGAGCAGTTCTTC.

This clonotype was picked up many times. The chain carries TRBV6-2 or TRBV6-3 and TRBJ2-7; 9 bases line up with TRBD1. The CDR3 contains 13 residues. Trimming took 6 bases from V and 1 from J; bases not matched to a gene: 1. The germline V gene encodes CDR1 MNHEY and CDR2 SVGEGT. CDR3 region: CASRGTGSYEQYF. The CDR3 coding sequence is TGTGCCAGCAGAGGGACAGGGTCCTACGAGCAGTACTTC.

The chain joins TRBV12-3 or TRBV12-4 to TRBJ2-1; D is tentatively TRBD1 or TRBD2 (5 bases each). V lost 5 bases and J lost 1, with 15 bases in between. The CDR3 is 16 amino acids. The DNA for the CDR3 is TGTGCCAGCAGTCCTGGGGGTACCGGATCCTACAATGAGCAGTTCTTC. Protein: CASSPGGTGSYNEQFF.

The gene calls are TRBV11-2 and TRBJ2-5; 9 bases fit TRBD2. The CDR3 has 18 residues. Germline lookup yields CDR1 SGHAT and CDR2 FQNNGV. After removal of 1 base from V and 2 bases from J, the junction contained 11 bases not matched to a gene. The CDR3 DNA reads as TGTGCCAGCAGCTTAGGTCCGCTAGCGGGGAAAAAACAAGAGACCCAGTACTTC. It specifies CASSLGPLAGKKQETQYF.

This clonotype showed up many times. The V call is TRBV5-1, the J call TRBJ2-3; 10 positions match TRBD2. V lost 1 base and J lost 3; bases outside the gene matches: 8. The CDR3 is 17 residues long. CDR1 and CDR2 from the germline V gene are SGHRS and YFSETQ. The CDR3 region has the DNA TGCGCCAGCAGCTTGTATTCTAGCGGGAGTTTAACAGATACGCAGTATTTT. Protein: CASSLYSSGSLTDTQYF.

The chain has TRBV7-9 and TRBJ2-2, with a weak D call TRBD1 (6 bases). The CDR3 consists of 16 residues. The germline gives CDR1 SEHNR, CDR2 FQNEAQ (reference sequence). The V and J ends lost 7 bases and 1 base respectively, with 16 bases between them. The CDR3 loop reads CASIRKGGRNTGELFF. The DNA for the CDR3 is TGTGCCAGCATTCGAAAAGGGGGTCGGAACACCGGGGAGCTGTTTTTT.

This clonotype was seen only a few times. V and J are TRBV12-3 or TRBV12-4 and TRBJ2-2; D perhaps matches TRBD2 (6 bases). The CDR3 consists of 12 residues. Trimming took 6 bases from V and 7 from J, leaving 9 bases between them. The CDR3: CASRRESGELFF. CDR3 DNA sequence: TGTGCCAGCAGACGGGAGAGCGGGGAGCTGTTTTTT.

The J gene is TRBJ2-3, the V gene TRBV5-1; D possibly corresponds to TRBD2 (6 bases). Germline loops: CDR1 SGHRS, CDR2 YFSETQ. Trimming removed 9 bases at V and 4 bases at J, with 12 bases between. The CDR3 has 12 amino acids. CDR3 protein: CATRSGADTQYF. As DNA, the CDR3 is TGCGCCACCAGATCGGGGGCAGATACGCAGTATTTT.